This T cell receptor beta chain was identified in a study of T cell repertoires in cytomegalovirus infection. Turning to the study itself: CMV epitopes used comprised recently identified HLA-C-restricted ones and well-studied HLA-B-restricted ones. From public TCR beta signatures came an indication of both CMV infection and matching HLA type. Regarding the study as a whole: In two of eight donors, the top clonotype was HLA-C-restricted CMV-specific.

As regards this clonotype: Its antigen remains unknown.

CDR1 and CDR2 from the germline V gene are SEHNR and FQNEAQ (reference sequence). V was clipped by 5 bases and J by 4 bases, with 12 bases between them. CDR3 length: 13 residues. Using its own MiXCR run on the reads, TCRdb lists one record per CDR3 protein. The sample consists of roughly 730,000 distinct CDR3 sequences, about 30% of them appearing once. The starting material was cultured PBMCs, obtained from culture after CMV antigen stimulation. V usage is TRBV7-9 and J usage is TRBJ2-7; TRBD2 might be the D (6 bases). The TCR was taken from a human donor in good health (CMV status not recorded). Some clones in this sample may be carry-over from other donors' samples. DNA of the CDR3: TGTGCCAGCAGCGATCTGCGGGGTTACGAGCAGTACTTC. Its protein product is CASSDLRGYEQYF. The complete variable domain, with remaining parts taken from reference TRBV7-9 and TRBJ2-7, reads DTGVSQNPRHKITKRGQNVTFRCDPISEHNRLYWYRQTLGQGPEFLTYFQNEAQLEKSRLLSDRFSAERPKGSFSTLEIQRTEQGDSAMYLCASSDLRGYEQYFGPGTRLTVT.